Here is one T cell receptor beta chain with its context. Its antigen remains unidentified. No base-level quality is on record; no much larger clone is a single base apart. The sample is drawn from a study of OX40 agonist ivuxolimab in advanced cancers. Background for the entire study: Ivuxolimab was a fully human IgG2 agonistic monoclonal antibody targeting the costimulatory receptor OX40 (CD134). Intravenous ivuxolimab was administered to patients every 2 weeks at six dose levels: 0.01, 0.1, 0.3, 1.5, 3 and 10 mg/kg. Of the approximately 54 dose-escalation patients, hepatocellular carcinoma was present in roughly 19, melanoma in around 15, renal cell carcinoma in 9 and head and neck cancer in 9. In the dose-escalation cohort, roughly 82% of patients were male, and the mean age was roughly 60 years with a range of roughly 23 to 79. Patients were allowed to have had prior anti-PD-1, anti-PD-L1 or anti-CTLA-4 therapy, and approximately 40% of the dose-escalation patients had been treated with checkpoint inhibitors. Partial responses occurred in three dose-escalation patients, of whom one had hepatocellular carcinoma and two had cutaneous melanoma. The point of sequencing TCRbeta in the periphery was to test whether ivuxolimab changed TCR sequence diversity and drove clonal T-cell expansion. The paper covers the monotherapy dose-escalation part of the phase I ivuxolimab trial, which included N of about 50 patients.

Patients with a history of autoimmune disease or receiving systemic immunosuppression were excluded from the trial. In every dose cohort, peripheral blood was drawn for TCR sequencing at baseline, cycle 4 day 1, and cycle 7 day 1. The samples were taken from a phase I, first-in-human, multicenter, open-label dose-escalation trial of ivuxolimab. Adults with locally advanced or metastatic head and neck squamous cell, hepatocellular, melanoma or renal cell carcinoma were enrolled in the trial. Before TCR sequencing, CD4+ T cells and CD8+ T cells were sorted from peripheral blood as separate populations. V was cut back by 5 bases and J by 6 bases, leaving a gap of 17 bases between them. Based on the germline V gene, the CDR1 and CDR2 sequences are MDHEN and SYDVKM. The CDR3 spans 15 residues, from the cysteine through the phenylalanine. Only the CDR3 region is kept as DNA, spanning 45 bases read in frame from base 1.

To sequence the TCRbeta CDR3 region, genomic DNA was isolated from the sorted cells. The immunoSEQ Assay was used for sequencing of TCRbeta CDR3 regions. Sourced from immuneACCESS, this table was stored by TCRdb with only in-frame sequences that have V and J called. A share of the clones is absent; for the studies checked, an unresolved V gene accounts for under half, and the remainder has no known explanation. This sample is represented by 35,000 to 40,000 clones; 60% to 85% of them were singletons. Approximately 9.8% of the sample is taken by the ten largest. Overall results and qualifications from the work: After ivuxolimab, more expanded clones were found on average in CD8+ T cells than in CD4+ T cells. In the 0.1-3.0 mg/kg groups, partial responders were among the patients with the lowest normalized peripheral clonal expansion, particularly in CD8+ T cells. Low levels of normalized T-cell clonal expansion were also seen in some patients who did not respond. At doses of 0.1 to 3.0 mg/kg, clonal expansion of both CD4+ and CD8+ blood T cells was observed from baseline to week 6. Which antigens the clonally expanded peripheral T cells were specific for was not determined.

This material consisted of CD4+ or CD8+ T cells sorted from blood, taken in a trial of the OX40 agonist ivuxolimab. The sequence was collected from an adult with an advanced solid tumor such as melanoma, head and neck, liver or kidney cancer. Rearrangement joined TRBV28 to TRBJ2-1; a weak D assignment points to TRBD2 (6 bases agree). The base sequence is TGTGCCAGCAGTCCCCGGACTAATCCTACCAATGAGCAGTTCTTC. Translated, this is CASSPRTNPTNEQFF.